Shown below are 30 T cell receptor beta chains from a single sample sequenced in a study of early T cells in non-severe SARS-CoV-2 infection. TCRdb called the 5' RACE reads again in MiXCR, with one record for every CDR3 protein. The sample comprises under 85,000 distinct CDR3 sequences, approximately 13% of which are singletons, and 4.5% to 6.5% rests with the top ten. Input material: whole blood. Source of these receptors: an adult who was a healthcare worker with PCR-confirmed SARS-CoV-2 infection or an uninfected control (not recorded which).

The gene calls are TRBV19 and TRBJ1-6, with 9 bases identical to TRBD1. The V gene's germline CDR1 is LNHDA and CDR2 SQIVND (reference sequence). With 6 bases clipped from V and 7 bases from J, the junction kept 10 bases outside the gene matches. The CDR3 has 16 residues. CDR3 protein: CASRPWTGAGNSPLHF. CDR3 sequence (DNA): TGTGCCAGTAGGCCTTGGACAGGGGCGGGGAATTCACCCCTCCACTTT.

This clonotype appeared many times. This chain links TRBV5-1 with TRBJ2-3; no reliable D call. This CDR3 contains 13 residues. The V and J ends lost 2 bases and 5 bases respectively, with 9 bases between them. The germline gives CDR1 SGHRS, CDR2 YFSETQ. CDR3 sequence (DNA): TGCGCCAGCAGCTTAACAAGCGTAGATACGCAGTATTTT. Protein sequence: CASSLTSVDTQYF.

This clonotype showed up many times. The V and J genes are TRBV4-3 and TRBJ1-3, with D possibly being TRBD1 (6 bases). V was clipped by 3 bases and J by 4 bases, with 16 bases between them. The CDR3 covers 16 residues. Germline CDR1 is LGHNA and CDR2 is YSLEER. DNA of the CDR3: TGCGCCAGCAGCCAGGACTTAGGGGGTACAGGAAACACCATATATTTT. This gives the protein CASSQDLGGTGNTIYF.

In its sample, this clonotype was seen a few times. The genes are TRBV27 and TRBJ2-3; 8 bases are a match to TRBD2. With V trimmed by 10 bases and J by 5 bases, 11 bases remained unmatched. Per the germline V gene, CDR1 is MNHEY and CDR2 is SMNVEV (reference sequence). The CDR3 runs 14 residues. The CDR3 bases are TGTGCCACCATCCACATCGGGGGGGGAGATACGCAGTATTTT. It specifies CATIHIGGGDTQYF.

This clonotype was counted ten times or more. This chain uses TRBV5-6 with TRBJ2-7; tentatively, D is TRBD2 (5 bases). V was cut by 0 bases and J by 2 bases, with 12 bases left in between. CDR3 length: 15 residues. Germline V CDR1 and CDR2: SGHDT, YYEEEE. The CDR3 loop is CASSLVWRPPYEQYF. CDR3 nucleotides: TGTGCCAGCAGCTTGGTGTGGAGGCCACCCTACGAGCAGTACTTC.

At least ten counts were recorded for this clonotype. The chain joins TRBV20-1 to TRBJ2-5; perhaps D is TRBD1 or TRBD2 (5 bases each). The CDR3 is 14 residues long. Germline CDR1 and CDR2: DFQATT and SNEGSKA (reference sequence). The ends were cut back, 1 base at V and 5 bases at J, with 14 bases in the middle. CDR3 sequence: CSARAGGSLETQYF. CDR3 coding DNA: TGCAGTGCTAGAGCTGGGGGTTCGTTGGAGACCCAGTACTTC.

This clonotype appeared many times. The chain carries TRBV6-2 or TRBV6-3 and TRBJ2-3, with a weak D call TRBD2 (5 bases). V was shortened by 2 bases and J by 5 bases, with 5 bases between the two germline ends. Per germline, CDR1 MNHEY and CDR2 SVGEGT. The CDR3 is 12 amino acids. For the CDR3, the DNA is TGTGCCAGCAGTTACCGGGGAGATACGCAGTATTTT. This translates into CASSYRGDTQYF.

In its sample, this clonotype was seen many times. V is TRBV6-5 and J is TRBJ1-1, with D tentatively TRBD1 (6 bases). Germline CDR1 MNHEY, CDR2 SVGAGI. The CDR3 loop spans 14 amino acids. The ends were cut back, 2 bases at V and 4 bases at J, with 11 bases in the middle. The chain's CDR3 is CASSYVQGVTEAFF. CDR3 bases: TGTGCCAGCAGTTACGTACAGGGTGTCACTGAAGCTTTCTTT.

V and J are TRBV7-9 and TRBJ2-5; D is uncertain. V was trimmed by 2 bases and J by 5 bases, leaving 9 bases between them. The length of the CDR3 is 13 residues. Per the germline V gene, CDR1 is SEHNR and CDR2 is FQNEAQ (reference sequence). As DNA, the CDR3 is TGTGCCAGCAGCTTATTGACGGCCGAGACCCAGTACTTC. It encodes CASSLLTAETQYF. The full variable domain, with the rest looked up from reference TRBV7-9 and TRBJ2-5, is DTGVSQNPRHKITKRGQNVTFRCDPISEHNRLYWYRQTLGQGPEFLTYFQNEAQLEKSRLLSDRFSAERPKGSFSTLEIQRTEQGDSAMYLCASSLLTAETQYFGPGTRLLVL.

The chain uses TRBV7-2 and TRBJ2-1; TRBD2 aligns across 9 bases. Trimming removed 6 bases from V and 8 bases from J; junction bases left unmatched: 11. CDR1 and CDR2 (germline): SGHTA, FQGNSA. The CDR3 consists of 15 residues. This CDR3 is CASRITSGLSHEQFF. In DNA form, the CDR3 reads TGTGCCAGCAGGATCACTAGCGGGTTGTCACATGAGCAGTTCTTC.

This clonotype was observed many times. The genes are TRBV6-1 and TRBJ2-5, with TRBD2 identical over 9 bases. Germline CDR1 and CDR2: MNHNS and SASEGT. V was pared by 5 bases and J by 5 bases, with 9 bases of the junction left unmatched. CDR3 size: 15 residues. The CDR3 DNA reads TGTGCCAGCAGTCCGCCGGGGACTAGCATCGAGACCCAGTACTTC. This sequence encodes CASSPPGTSIETQYF.

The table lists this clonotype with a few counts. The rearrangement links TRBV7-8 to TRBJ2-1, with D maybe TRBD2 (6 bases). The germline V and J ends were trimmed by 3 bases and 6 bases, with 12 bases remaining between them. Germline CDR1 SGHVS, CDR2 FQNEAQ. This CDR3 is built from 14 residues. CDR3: CASSFTSSSNEQFF. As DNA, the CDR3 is TGTGCCAGCAGCTTTACTAGCTCGAGCAATGAGCAGTTCTTC.

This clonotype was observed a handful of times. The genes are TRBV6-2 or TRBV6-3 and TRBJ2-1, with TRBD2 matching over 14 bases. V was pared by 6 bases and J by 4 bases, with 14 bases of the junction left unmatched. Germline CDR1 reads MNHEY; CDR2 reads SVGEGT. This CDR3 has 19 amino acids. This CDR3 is CASSALMTSGRGLYNEQFF. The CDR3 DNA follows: TGTGCCAGCAGCGCGCTAATGACTAGCGGGAGGGGGCTTTACAATGAGCAGTTCTTC.

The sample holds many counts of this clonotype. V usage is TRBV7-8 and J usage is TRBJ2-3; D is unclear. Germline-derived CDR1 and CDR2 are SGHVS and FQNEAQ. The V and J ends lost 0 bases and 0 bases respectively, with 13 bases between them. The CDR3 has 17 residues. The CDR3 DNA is TGTGCCAGCAGCTTAGCTCCCCGTGGCTATAGCACAGATACGCAGTATTTT. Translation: CASSLAPRGYSTDTQYF.

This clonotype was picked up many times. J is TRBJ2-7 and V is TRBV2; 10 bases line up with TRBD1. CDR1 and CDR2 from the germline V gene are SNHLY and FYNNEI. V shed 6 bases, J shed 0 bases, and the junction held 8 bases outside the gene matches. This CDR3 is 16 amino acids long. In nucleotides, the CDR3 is TGTGCCAGCAGACTACCTAGGACAGGGGGCTCCTACGAGCAGTACTTC. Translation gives CASRLPRTGGSYEQYF.

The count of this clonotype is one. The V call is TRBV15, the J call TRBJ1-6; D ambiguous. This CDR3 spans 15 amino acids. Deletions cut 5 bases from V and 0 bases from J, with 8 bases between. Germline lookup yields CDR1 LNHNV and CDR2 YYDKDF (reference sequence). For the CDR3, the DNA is TGTGCCACCAGCCGCCTCGCCTCCTATAATTCACCCCTCCACTTT. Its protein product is CATSRLASYNSPLHF.

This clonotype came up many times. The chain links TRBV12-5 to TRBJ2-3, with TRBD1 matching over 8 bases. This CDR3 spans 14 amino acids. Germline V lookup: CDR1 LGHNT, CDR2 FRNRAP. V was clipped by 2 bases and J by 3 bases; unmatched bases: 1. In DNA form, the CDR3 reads TGTGCTAGTGGTTTGACAGGGGGTACAGATACGCAGTATTTT. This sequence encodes CASGLTGGTDTQYF.

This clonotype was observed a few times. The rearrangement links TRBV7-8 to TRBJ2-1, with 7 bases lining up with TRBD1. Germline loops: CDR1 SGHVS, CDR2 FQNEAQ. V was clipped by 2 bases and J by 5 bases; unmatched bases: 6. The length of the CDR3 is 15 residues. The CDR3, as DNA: TGTGCCAGCAGCTTAAACAGGGGCAGGGACAATGAGCAGTTCTTC. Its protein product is CASSLNRGRDNEQFF.

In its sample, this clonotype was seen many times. The chain's CDR3 is CASSVQERETQYF. The CDR3 region has the DNA TGCGCCAGCAGCGTACAGGAGAGAGAGACCCAGTACTTC. The chain links TRBV4-3 to TRBJ2-5, with D possibly matching TRBD1 (5 bases). CDR3 length equals 13 residues. The germline V gene has CDR1 LGHNA and CDR2 YSLEER. Trimming cost V 5 bases and J 4 bases, with 11 bases left between them.

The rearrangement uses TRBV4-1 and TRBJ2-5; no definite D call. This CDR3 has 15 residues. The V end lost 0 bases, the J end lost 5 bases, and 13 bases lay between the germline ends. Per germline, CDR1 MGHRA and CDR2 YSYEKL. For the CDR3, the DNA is TGCGCCAGCAGCCAAGATCGTATTAGCTCGGAGACCCAGTACTTC. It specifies CASSQDRISSETQYF.

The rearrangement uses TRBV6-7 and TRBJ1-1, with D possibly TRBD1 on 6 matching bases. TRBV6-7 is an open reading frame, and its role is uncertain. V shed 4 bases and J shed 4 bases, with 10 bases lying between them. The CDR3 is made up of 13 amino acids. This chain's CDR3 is CASSWTVPTEAFF. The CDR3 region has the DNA TGTGCCAGCAGTTGGACAGTCCCCACTGAAGCTTTCTTT.

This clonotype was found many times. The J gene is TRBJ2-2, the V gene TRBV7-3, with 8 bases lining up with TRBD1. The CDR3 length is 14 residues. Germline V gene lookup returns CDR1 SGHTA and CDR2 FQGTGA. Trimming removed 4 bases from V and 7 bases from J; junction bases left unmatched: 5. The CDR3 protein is CASSSQGAGGELFF. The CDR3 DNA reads TGTGCCAGCAGCTCCCAGGGGGCGGGCGGGGAGCTGTTTTTT.

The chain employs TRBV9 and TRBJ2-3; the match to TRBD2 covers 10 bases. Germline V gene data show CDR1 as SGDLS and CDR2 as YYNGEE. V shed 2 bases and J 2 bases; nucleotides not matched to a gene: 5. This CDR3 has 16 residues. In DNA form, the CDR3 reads TGTGCCAGCAGCGTTCGGACTAGCGGACCCACAGATACGCAGTATTTT. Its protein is CASSVRTSGPTDTQYF.

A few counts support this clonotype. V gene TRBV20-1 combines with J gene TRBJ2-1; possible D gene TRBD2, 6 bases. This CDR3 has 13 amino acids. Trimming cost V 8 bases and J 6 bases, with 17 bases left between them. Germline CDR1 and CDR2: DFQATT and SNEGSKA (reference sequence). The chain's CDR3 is CSPFSGVPNEQFF. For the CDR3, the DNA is TGCAGTCCCTTCTCGGGGGTGCCCAATGAGCAGTTCTTC.

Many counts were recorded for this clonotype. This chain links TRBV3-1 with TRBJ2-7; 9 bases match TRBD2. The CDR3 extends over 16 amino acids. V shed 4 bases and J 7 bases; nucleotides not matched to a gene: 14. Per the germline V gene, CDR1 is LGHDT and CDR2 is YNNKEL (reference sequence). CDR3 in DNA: TGTGCCAGCAGCCCCCACCCCGGTCGGCGGGAGGGGGAGCAGTACTTC. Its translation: CASSPHPGRREGEQYF.

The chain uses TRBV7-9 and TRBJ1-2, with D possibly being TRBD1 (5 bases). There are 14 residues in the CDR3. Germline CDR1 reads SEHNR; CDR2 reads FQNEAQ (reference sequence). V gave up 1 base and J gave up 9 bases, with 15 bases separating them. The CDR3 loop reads CASSLGRELSRYTF. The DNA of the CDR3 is TGTGCCAGCAGCTTAGGCAGGGAACTGTCTCGCTACACCTTC.

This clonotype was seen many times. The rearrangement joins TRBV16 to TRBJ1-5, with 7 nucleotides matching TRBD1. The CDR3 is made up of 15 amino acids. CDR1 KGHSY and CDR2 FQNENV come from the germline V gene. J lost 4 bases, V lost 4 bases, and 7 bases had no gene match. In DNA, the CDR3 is TGTGCCAGCAGCCCGCCGGGACAGAGAAATCAGCCCCAGCATTTT. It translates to CASSPPGQRNQPQHF.

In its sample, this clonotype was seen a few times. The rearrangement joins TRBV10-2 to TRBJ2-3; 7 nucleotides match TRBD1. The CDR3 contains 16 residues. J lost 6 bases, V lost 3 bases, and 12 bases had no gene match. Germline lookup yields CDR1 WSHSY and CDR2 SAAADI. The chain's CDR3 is CASSDPRTGLSDTQYF. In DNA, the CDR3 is TGCGCCAGCAGTGACCCCCGGACAGGTTTGAGTGATACGCAGTATTTT.

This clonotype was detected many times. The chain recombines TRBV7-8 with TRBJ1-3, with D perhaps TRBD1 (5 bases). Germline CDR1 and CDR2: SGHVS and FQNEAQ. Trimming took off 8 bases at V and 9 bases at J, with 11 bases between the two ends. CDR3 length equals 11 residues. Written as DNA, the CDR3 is TGTGCCAGCGGGCAGGGCGTCACCATATATTTT. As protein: CASGQGVTIYF. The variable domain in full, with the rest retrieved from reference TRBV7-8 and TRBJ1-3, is GAGVSQSPRYKVAKRGQDVALRCDPISGHVSLFWYQQALGQGPEFLTYFQNEAQLDKSGLPSDRFFAERPEGSVSTLKIQRTQQEDSAVYLCASGQGVTIYFGEGSWLTVV.

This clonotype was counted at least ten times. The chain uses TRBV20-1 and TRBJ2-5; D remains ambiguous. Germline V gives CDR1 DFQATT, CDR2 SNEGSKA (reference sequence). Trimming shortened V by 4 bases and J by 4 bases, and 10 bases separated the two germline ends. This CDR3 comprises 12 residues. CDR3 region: CSATPSGETQYF. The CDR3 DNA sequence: TGCAGTGCTACTCCTAGTGGAGAGACCCAGTACTTC.